This T cell receptor beta chain was sequenced in a study of cytomegalovirus exposure and HLA in healthy donors (dated by TCRdb to 2015 to 2018). The study in broad terms: An earlier analysis of roughly 570 of the donors reported approximately 300 Gb of sequence data and around 100 million unique TCR beta sequences obtained from 180 million or so T cells. Because of strong linkage in the cohort, five DR-DQ haplotypes were treated as single units for association and clustering. All discovery cohort repertoires had been generated using a single sequencing platform. Typing coverage varied by locus: about 620-630 donors for A, B, C, DRB1 and DQB1; roughly 510 for DQA1; around 610 for DPA1; roughly 450 for DPB1. Besides the first cohort of hundreds of subjects, a separate validation cohort made up of over a hundred different subjects was used. Both class I and class II loci were covered by HLA typing, at four-digit resolution. A later genetic analysis used genome-wide SNP genotypes for about 65% of the roughly 670 donors, treating that subset as a discovery cohort. Using immunosequencing, the study profiled T cell repertoires from about 620 subjects and related those repertoires to cytomegalovirus serostatus. The study combined high-throughput TCR immunosequencing, statistical association of individual TCRs with disease status, and machine learning to predict cytomegalovirus infection status. Across around 400 genotyped donors of the cohort, an average of roughly 200,000 unique TCR beta nucleotide sequences per donor were sequenced, and 15% to 20% of those sequences were non-productive. To study patterns of TCR occurrence, a later analysis re-analyzed previously published TCR beta repertoires from around 660 donors and added high-resolution HLA genotyping. About 310 gigabases of sequencing data and tens of millions of unique TCR sequences were included in an early release covering around 600 HLA-typed donors. An earlier analysis of roughly 580 of the donors used high-throughput TCR beta sequencing to judge whether each TCR beta V gene segment behaved as functional or pseudogenic. Donor age, sex, ethnicity and CMV serostatus were compiled alongside the repertoire data. Of the 398 genotyped donors, around 81% fell in the genetic ancestry cluster associated with self-reported Caucasian donors. The later analysis used no new phenotypic data to find candidate immune exposures, relying instead on TCR beta sequences and their occurrence across donors. The study aimed to test whether cataloging public T cell receptors could reveal signatures of past pathogen exposure. Here is what the overall study found, with its caveats: An earlier analysis of around 540 of the donors showed that most TCR beta V segments appeared in productive rearrangements either about 87% or about 30% of the time, which broadly matched IMGT annotations. According to a later genetic analysis, donors in an Asian-associated ancestry cluster had fewer N-insertions in productive TCRs than the approximately 630-donor mean. In a later analysis, several top co-occurrence clusters were reported to appear linked to parvovirus B19, influenza, CMV and Epstein-Barr virus. In a later analysis, HLA-associated TCR beta chains showed more clonal expansion and lower generation probabilities than non-associated chains that were equally common. In the study, around 150 TCR beta chains were listed as associated with cytomegalovirus. Linkage disequilibrium might explain the correlated functional status among segregating V segments, but an unknown experimental factor could not be excluded. Around 16 rarely observed V segments, including chromosome 9 orphons, were excluded from the earlier analysis of about 610 of the donors because counts were too low. Because HLA typing was missing for some donors at each locus, association tests included only the typed subset. Most CMV-associated TCR beta chains appeared to be HLA-restricted in a later analysis, and the HLA associations seemed to be driven largely by CMV exposure. In both the original and validation cohorts, the classifier was reported to diagnose cytomegalovirus status with high specificity and sensitivity. The authors suggested that the approach could potentially be extended to other disease states and immunological phenotypes. For the cohort, immune exposure information was limited to CMV serostatus. The sequencing pipeline was judged likely to have produced a cluster of highly shared sequence variants as a technical artifact. A further reported finding was that TCR beta sequences accurately predicted the HLA-A and HLA-B alleles for most subjects in the first cohort. A few of the identified cytomegalovirus-associated TCR beta chains were confirmed in vitro to be specific for cytomegalovirus antigens. An association between a missense DCLRE1C variant and V-gene and J-gene trimming of TCR beta chains was found in a later genetic analysis and replicated in an independent cohort. The presence/absence analyses assumed that sequencing depth was roughly uniform across donors, and that assumption may not be true. Most TCR sequences were observed very rarely across donors, whereas some public TCRs were present in many individuals. In this cohort, only TCR beta chains were sequenced, and detectable features were limited by the absence of alpha or paired-chain data. When HLA alleles, especially DR and DQ, strongly co-occurred, TCR associations were difficult to assign to individual alleles. A later analysis associated around 16,000 TCR beta sequences with specific HLA alleles at a false discovery rate of 0.05. In a later analysis, the rate of TCR association differed among HLA loci, with DRB1 alleles having the most associated TCRs and HLA-C alleles having the fewest. Some IMGT-functional V segments, including TRBV6-2 and TRBV6-3, could not be distinguished by the 87-base-pair reads and were therefore excluded.

The cohort was made up of 650 to 700 healthy bone marrow donors. Cohort members were all nominally healthy when sampled, although unrecorded immune exposures were likely present. The donor tested CMV seronegative and was one of the 352 seronegative cohort members. Every donor gave a peripheral blood sample, and the peripheral blood mononuclear cells from that sample were used for TCR beta sequencing. The Qiagen DNeasy Blood Extraction Kit was used to extract genomic DNA from the blood cell samples. CDR1 and CDR2, per the germline V gene, are SGHVS and FNYEAQ. Trimming leaves V shorter by 6 bases and J shorter by 2 bases, with the junction holding 7 bases beyond the gene matches. Inclusive of the bounding cysteine and phenylalanine, the CDR3 is 16 residues long. The CDR3 DNA has 48 bases and is translated from base 1. For this clone: The antigen it recognizes is unknown. Nothing much larger sits one base from this clone, and base qualities are not available.

The library was made by the immunoSEQ multiplex PCR assay. For the multiplex PCR, a mixture combining 60 forward primers for TCR Vbeta segments and 13 reverse primers for TCR Jbeta segments was used. The CDR3 region of rearranged TCR beta genes was amplified from genomic DNA with a multiplex PCR assay. Amplified TCR beta libraries were sequenced as 87-base-pair reads on the Illumina HiSeq System. The study's processing was this. Across the 500 to 750 repertoires, a later analysis counted 60 million to 90 million unique TCR beta chains, some 11 million of which were shared by at least two donors. Raw reads were error-corrected and collapsed into unique sequences with a nearest-neighbor algorithm that merged closely related sequences to remove PCR and sequencing errors. To assign V, D and J gene segments, CDR3 sequences were aligned to IMGT reference sequences. For a sequence to be retained, a match of at least six nucleotides was required to both a V gene segment and a J gene segment. A rearrangement was called productive if the CDR3 had no stop codons and remained in frame with V and J, and every other rearrangement was called non-productive. CDR3 was defined by IMGT convention, running from the second conserved V-encoded cysteine to the conserved J-encoded phenylalanine. The earlier analysis of fewer than 750 of the donors excluded sequences that lacked an unambiguous match to a single V gene segment. In an earlier analysis of almost 600 of the donors, a V segment was called functional when productive rearrangements were above 56.7%, and segregating when the standard deviation between donors exceeded 5%. A statistical classification framework was developed to diagnose cytomegalovirus status using the catalog of TCR beta chain sequences. A later analysis assigned V and J genes by comparing TCR nucleotide sequences with IMGT/GENE-DB human TR gene sequences. In a later analysis, CDR3 sequences and most-parsimonious VDJ recombination scenarios were assigned using the TCRdist pipeline. In a later analysis, each TCR beta chain was defined by its CDR3 amino acid sequence together with its V-gene family, and reads lacking a unique V-gene family were excluded. As a way to deal with suspected cross-contamination and a sequencing artifact, a later analysis dropped approximately 590 nucleotide sequences that were highly shared and had low generation probability. In a later analysis, a clonal expansion index was calculated for each public chain from normalized within-repertoire ranks of inferred template counts. A later analysis computed generation probabilities with a VDJ recombination model fitted to out-of-frame rearrangements, and checked the results against IGoR. Hypergeometric tests were used in a later analysis to score TCR-TCR, TCR-HLA and TCR-CMV co-occurrence, with a repertoire-size bias correction applied to the TCR pairs. False discovery rates were estimated in a later analysis by permuting HLA or CMV assignments 20 times. In a later analysis, co-occurring TCRs were grouped using DBSCAN, with TCRdist sequence similarity added in when clustering inside HLA-allele-positive subsets. Repertoires with fewer than 30,000 or more than 120,000 public chains were left out of co-occurrence clustering, as were five repertoires with anomalous nucleotide sharing. Here the immuneACCESS table is served through TCRdb, limited to in-frame sequences with V and J called. Missing clones are a known gap in these copies; in checked studies unresolved V genes cover under half, and the rest lacks a known reason. That table supplies the V and J calls and clone size; D and trimming were determined from the DNA. A total of 55,000 to 80,000 clones appear in this sample, 60% to 85% of them only once. The ten largest clonotypes hold roughly 12% of the sample.

The chain uses TRBV7-6 and TRBJ1-6; TRBD1 matches 7 bases in the middle. The source is a man aged 70 or older in good health and CMV-seronegative. What was sequenced was PBMCs. The DNA is TGTGCCAGCAGTCCGCAAGGGGGCACCTATAATTCACCCCTCCACTTT. This yields the protein CASSPQGGTYNSPLHF.